Given below is one T cell receptor beta chain in context. This record comes from a study of cytotoxic CD8 clonotypes in ibrutinib-treated CLL. Study context: The response samples were taken once patients had been treated for a median of approximately 12 months, range 6 to 36.

CDR1 and CDR2 (germline): SGHTS, YDEGEE. Trimming stripped 0 bases from V and 5 bases from J, with 11 bases between. The CDR3 loop spans 15 amino acids. TCRdb keeps only in-frame clones here, not all; method: immunoSEQ multiplex PCR. The sample lists 140,000 to 150,000 clones; 70% to 80% were seen once. This receptor was taken from a human donor with chronic lymphocytic leukemia. This specimen consisted of PBMCs, obtained after 24 months of ibrutinib treatment. The V gene is TRBV5-8, the J gene TRBJ2-2, with D perhaps TRBD1 or TRBD2 (5 bases each). The CDR3, as DNA: TGTGCCAGCAGCTTGGAGGGAGCAGGGACCGGGGAGCTGTTTTTT. Its protein product is CASSLEGAGTGELFF.